A selection of T cell receptor beta chains follows, all from one sample in a study of T cells in localized non-small cell lung cancer. Sequencing was performed with immunoSEQ multiplex PCR; in TCRdb, only in-frame clones are kept and a portion is missing. Here the sample spans approximately 14,000 clones, about four fifths being singletons. The specimen was peripheral blood, collected before any cancer treatment. These receptors all come from a female donor of 60 years or more with stage I squamous cell lung carcinoma. The CDR3 runs from the conserved cysteine through the conserved F or W. Size tells how often a clone was seen (once, few, many) or the class of an expanded clone, and some rows leave it out.

TRBV18 - CASSQGTGSSTQYF
TRBV11-2 - CASSLGDSYGYTF
TRBV6-6 - CASSFPDRAEKLFF
TRBV5-6 - CASSLWLGGFYEQYF
TRBV27 - CASSFRGGNEKLFF
TRBV7-9 - CASSSPGRGQGYTF
TRBV27 - CASTSREKDTEAFF
TRBV4-2 - CASSQEVSGYETQYF
TRBV7-2 - CASSPQGINYGYTF
TRBV12-2 few CASRSPNF
TRBV27 - CASSFLRKRGHTGELFF
TRBV6-5 - CASSYSGEGPYEAFF
TRBV5-1 - CASSLSDYNEQFF
TRBV4-1 - CASSQTGYSYEQYF
TRBV7-2 - CASSVQRGAYNEQFF
TRBV19 - CASSIRQGGTGELFF
TRBV2 - CASSGNRATYEQYF
TRBV5-6 - CASSRQGMSNQPQHF
TRBV11-2 - CASSFGQVSGEKLFF
TRBV7-7 - CASSLTLAGEETQYF
TRBV7-8 - CASSLRSQEHQPQHF
TRBV2 - CATAEQVYGYTF
TRBV5-4 - CASSRDWDYTQYF
TRBV6-1 once CASSEQQINQPQHF
TRBV27 - CASSLVGGYQPQHF
TRBV19 - CASSIPNHYSGNTIYF
TRBV13 - CASREDRGSYNYGYTF
TRBV2 - CAWPGTKPIMNEQFF
TRBV30 - CAWSVSQGAYNSPLHF
TRBV19 - CASSDEAGISYEQYF
TRBV6-4 few CASSPQGWGNQPQHF
TRBV19 - CASSTSSGTQYF
TRBV7-9 - CASSFRAQGNSGNTIYF
TRBV19 - CASSIGTETQYF
TRBV30 - CAWSVWRGRENTIYF
TRBV10-3 once CAISFRADGTEAFF
TRBV27 - CASSPYSGAETQYF
TRBV7-3 once CASSPGQGMRGYTF
TRBV6-1 - CASSDRDRGRNEQFF
TRBV19 - CASSLSRELFF
TRBV6-5 - CASRQGEYEQYF
TRBV5-1 - CASRHRGRVDTEAFF
TRBV11-1 - CASSRSVTGETQYF
TRBV7-6 - CASSFPGANVLTF
TRBV18 - CASSPGQDNSPLHF
TRBV30 - CAWSDGTPEVFF
TRBV6-6 once CASSYGPGDTGELFF